This is a list of T cell receptor beta chains from one sample in a study of T cell responses to AZD1222 COVID-19 vaccine. Produced via immunoSEQ multiplex PCR; TCRdb's table is partial and in-frame only. The table has some 150,000 clones, around 83% seen once. The material was peripheral blood, obtained 28 days after the second AZD1222 dose. The receptor set was obtained from an adult who received the AZD1222 COVID-19 vaccine. CDR3s leave out the opening cysteine and the closing phenylalanine or tryptophan. The order of the fields is CDR3 length, V gene, J gene, CDR3 protein.

length: 12
V: TRBV3-1/TRBV3-2
J: TRBJ1-2
CDR3: ASSPTTVNYGYT

length: 13
V: TRBV30
J: TRBJ1-1
CDR3: AWSTPGLGNTEAF

length: 12
V: TRBV27
J: TRBJ1-2
CDR3: ASSPGGANYGYT

length: 15
V: TRBV19
J: TRBJ2-4
CDR3: ASSFQGTSGPKNIQY

length: 14
V: TRBV19
J: TRBJ1-3
CDR3: ASSMILNDGGNTIY

length: 13
V: TRBV18
J: TRBJ1-5
CDR3: ASSPGQGNSQPQH

length: 14
V: TRBV27
J: TRBJ2-2
CDR3: ASSLSHTGRAGELF

length: 13
V: TRBV5-6
J: TRBJ1-5
CDR3: ASSLGDRGNQPQH

length: 13
V: TRBV7-8
J: TRBJ1-2
CDR3: ASSLEGNPRSGYT

length: 11
V: TRBV5-4
J: TRBJ1-1
CDR3: ASSVSGGTEAF

length: 11
V: TRBV29-1
J: TRBJ2-2
CDR3: SGLEVNTGELF

length: 11
V: TRBV28
J: TRBJ2-5
CDR3: ASSTGGQETQY

length: 12
V: TRBV5-1
J: TRBJ1-4
CDR3: ASSFGSSDEKLF

length: 13
V: TRBV5-1
J: TRBJ2-7
CDR3: ASSLGSSQSYEQY

length: 12
V: TRBV10-3
J: TRBJ1-1
CDR3: AISAPGVNTEAF

length: 13
V: TRBV18
J: TRBJ2-7
CDR3: ASSDGTGVSYEQY

length: 14
V: TRBV11-2
J: TRBJ1-3
CDR3: ASSPGSGSSGNTIY

length: 11
V: TRBV11-2
J: TRBJ1-1
CDR3: ASSLPNLAEAF

length: 13
V: TRBV2
J: TRBJ2-3
CDR3: ASVLFAGVTDTQY

length: 13
V: TRBV6-5
J: TRBJ2-7
CDR3: ASSYSGTPTYEQY

length: 12
V: TRBV5-1
J: TRBJ1-1
CDR3: ASSLDGGNTEAF

length: 15
V: TRBV28
J: TRBJ2-3
CDR3: ASSLWGRGGGADTQY

length: 14
V: TRBV20-1
J: TRBJ1-3
CDR3: SASVGGAKGGNTIY

length: 13
V: TRBV6-5
J: TRBJ1-5
CDR3: ASSPRDSLDQPQH

length: 10
V: TRBV21-1
J: TRBJ1-1
CDR3: ASRDQGTEAF

length: 13
V: TRBV7-2
J: TRBJ2-1
CDR3: ASSLVLGSGNEQF

length: 11
V: TRBV27
J: TRBJ1-6
CDR3: ASSFGVNSPLH

length: 13
V: TRBV7-9
J: TRBJ2-2
CDR3: ASSRGTVNTGELF

length: 14
V: TRBV4-1
J: TRBJ2-7
CDR3: ASSQVETGGGYEQY

length: 18
V: TRBV10-3
J: TRBJ2-6
CDR3: AISEWGRGLTVSGANVLT

length: 12
V: TRBV2
J: TRBJ2-5
CDR3: ASSRLAGVETQY

length: 13
V: TRBV4-1
J: TRBJ2-1
CDR3: ASSQGGTRVFEQF

length: 13
V: TRBV3-1/TRBV3-2
J: TRBJ1-1
CDR3: ASSRLGQTYTEAF

length: 13
V: TRBV5-4
J: TRBJ1-1
CDR3: ATSGPHTSGTEAF

length: 10
V: TRBV2
J: TRBJ2-5
CDR3: ASRGTWETQY

length: 9
V: TRBV20-1
J: TRBJ1-2
CDR3: SADSNYGYT

length: 12
V: TRBV27
J: TRBJ1-4
CDR3: ASSLLGTDEKLF